Listed below are T cell receptor beta chains from one sample, sequenced in a study of post-analysis software for immune sequencing data. TCRdb called the PCR reads again in MiXCR, with one record for every CDR3 protein. Counted here are 550,000 to 700,000 distinct CDR3 sequences, 44% occurring once; the ten biggest clones make up roughly 1.7%. The specimen sequenced was blood. These receptors were collected from a girl between 5 and 17 years old with multiple sclerosis. Each CDR3 is given with its conserved first and last residue. A D gene is named only where the DNA matches it firmly. Expanded clones get a size class; other rows say once, few or many, or leave the size out.

few	TRBJ2-3	NA	TRBV12-3/TRBV12-4	CASSRATTDTQYF	TGTGCCAGCAGCCGAGCAACCACAGATACGCAGTATTTT
few	TRBJ2-1	NA	TRBV7-9	CASIFRSSGKVNEQFF	TGTGCCAGCATATTTAGGAGCTCCGGGAAGGTTAATGAGCAGTTCTTC
few	TRBJ1-2	NA	TRBV7-9	CASSLGLLPNYGYTF	TGTGCCAGCAGCTTAGGGCTGCTACCCAACTATGGCTACACCTTC
NA	TRBJ2-1	NA	TRBV7-9	CASSPLGFGGVQFF	TGTGCCAGCAGCCCCCTCGGTTTCGGCGGTGTGCAGTTCTTC
few	TRBJ1-2	NA	TRBV2	CASNSGVGGYTF	TGTGCCAGCAACTCAGGAGTGGGCGGCTACACCTTC
few	TRBJ2-7	NA	TRBV15	CATSPGTFPEQYF	TGTGCCACCAGCCCCGGGACATTCCCCGAGCAGTACTTC
NA	TRBJ1-1	NA	TRBV9	CASSVGTYFPPNTEAFF	TGTGCCAGCAGCGTCGGGACATACTTTCCCCCTAACACTGAAGCTTTCTTT
NA	TRBJ2-3	TRBD2	TRBV10-1	CATGLAGADTQYF	TGCGCCACTGGACTAGCGGGAGCGGATACGCAGTATTTT
few	TRBJ1-2	NA	TRBV4-1	CASSQDRTQKDTF	TGCGCCAGCAGCCAAGATCGAACCCAGAAGGACACCTTC
NA	TRBJ2-1	NA	TRBV7-7	CASSAGQSSYNEQFF	TGTGCTAGTTCGGCGGGTCAAAGCTCCTACAATGAGCAGTTCTTC
NA	TRBJ2-3	TRBD1	TRBV12-3/TRBV12-4	CASSLGGTGGHTVDTQYF	TGTGCCAGCAGTCTAGGGGGGACAGGGGGGCATACTGTAGATACGCAGTATTTT
NA	TRBJ2-1	TRBD2	TRBV6-5	CASSYLRLAARNEQFF	TGTGCCAGCAGTTACCTTAGACTAGCGGCTCGCAATGAGCAGTTCTTC
NA	TRBJ1-2	NA	TRBV27	CASSLSGTRGYTF	TGTGCCAGCAGTTTATCCGGGACGAGGGGCTACACCTTC
NA	TRBJ2-1	NA	TRBV9	CASSVGTEPYNEQFF	TGTGCCAGCAGCGTAGGGACGGAGCCCTATAATGAGCAGTTCTTC
NA	TRBJ1-6	NA	TRBV3-1	CASSQGGSPLHF	TGTGCCAGCAGCCAAGGAGGTTCACCCCTCCACTTT
NA	TRBJ2-1	TRBD2	TRBV5-1	CASSFTSGPYNEQFF	TGCGCCAGCAGCTTCACTAGCGGGCCCTACAATGAGCAGTTCTTC
few	TRBJ1-1	NA	TRBV6-5	CASSVDRRNTEAFF	TGTGCCAGCAGTGTCGACAGGAGGAACACTGAAGCTTTCTTT
NA	TRBJ2-5	TRBD2	TRBV5-1	CASSLVAGAQETQYF	TGCGCCAGCAGCTTGGTAGCGGGGGCCCAAGAGACCCAGTACTTC
NA	TRBJ2-1	TRBD2	TRBV7-2	CASSPPRTSGGNEQFF	TGTGCCAGCAGCCCTCCTCGGACTAGCGGGGGCAATGAGCAGTTCTTC
few	TRBJ2-3	NA	TRBV28	CASSTTTHGLDTQYF	TGTGCCAGCAGTACCACTACTCACGGTCTGGATACGCAGTATTTT
NA	TRBJ2-3	NA	TRBV5-1	CASSLARGMVAELSDTQYF	TGCGCCAGCAGCTTGGCGAGGGGAATGGTCGCAGAACTAAGTGATACGCAGTATTTT
NA	TRBJ2-1	NA	TRBV29-1	CSVGEAMVSYNEQFF	TGCAGCGTAGGAGAGGCCATGGTGTCCTACAATGAGCAGTTCTTC
few	TRBJ2-7	TRBD1	TRBV29-1	CSVAPGQGTYEQYF	TGCAGCGTTGCCCCGGGACAGGGGACCTACGAGCAGTACTTC
NA	TRBJ2-3	NA	TRBV5-1	CASSISESDTQYF	TGCGCCAGCAGCATCTCCGAGTCAGATACGCAGTATTTT